These T cell receptor beta chains were read from a single sample in a study of cytomegalovirus exposure and HLA in healthy donors. Measured with immunoSEQ multiplex PCR; TCRdb has only the in-frame clones, and not every one. The sample has roughly 95,000 clones, 76% seen once. Sequenced input: PBMCs. The receptors come from a young man in good health and CMV-seropositive. CDR3s include the opening cysteine and the closing phenylalanine or tryptophan.

CSSYNEQFF TRBJ2-1 TRBV25-1
CASSRGYEQYF TRBJ2-7 TRBV27
CSASGTKEQYF TRBJ2-7 TRBV20-1
CASSSTGFHEQYF TRBJ2-7 TRBV7-2
CASPGTKANVLTF TRBJ2-6 TRBV13
CASSSLGTGEGYTF TRBJ1-2 TRBV6-6
CASSFPGTGTYNEQFF TRBJ2-1 TRBV7-9
CASSAPQGGYYEQYF TRBJ2-7 TRBV6-1
CASSQGPGQGSSYGEAFF TRBJ1-1 TRBV18
CASRDRVNTEAFF TRBJ1-1 TRBV19
CASSLPRQSPNEQFF TRBJ2-1 TRBV5-1
CAIRDRLTDTQYF TRBJ2-3 TRBV6-5
CASSKLAGGPETQYF TRBJ2-5 TRBV28